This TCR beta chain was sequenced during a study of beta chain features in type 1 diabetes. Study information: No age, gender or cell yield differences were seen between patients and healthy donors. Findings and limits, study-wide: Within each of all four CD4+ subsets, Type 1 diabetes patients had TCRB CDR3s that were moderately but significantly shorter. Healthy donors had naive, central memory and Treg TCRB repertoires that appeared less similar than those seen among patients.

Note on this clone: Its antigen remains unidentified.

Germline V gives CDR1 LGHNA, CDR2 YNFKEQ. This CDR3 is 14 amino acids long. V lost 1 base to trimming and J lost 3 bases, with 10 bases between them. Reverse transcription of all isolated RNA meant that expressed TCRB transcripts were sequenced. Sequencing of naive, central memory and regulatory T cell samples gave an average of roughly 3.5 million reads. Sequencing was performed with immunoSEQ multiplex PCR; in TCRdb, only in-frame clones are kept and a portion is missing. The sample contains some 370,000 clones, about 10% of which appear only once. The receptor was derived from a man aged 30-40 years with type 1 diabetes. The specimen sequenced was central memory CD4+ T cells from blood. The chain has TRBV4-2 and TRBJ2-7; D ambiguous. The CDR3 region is CASSQGLSYYEQYF. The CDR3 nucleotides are TGTGCCAGCAGCCAAGGGTTGTCTTACTACGAGCAGTACTTC.